This T cell receptor (beta chain) was recovered during a study of T-cell memory formation after mild COVID-19. Overall study context: TCR clustering was largely donor specific.

Study results and limitations: Cross-reactive memory seemingly joined, as some responding clones were found in pre-infection memory. Clones contracting day 15 to 85 were balanced CD4/CD8; later expanders leaned CD4+.

This CDR3 contains 14 residues. V lost 5 bases and J 7 bases, leaving 14 bases between the germline ends. This clonotype was seen a few times. Antigen: not known. TCRdb passed the 5' RACE reads through MiXCR, listing each CDR3 protein once. The table has approximately 440,000 distinct CDR3 sequences, around 20% seen once. This TCR was sampled from an adult woman who had mild COVID-19 (a few samples of this study predate the infection). Cell type and time point are not known. The chain couples TRBV12-3 or TRBV12-4 to TRBJ2-2, with D perhaps TRBD2 (5 bases). The sequencing sample was made of PBMCs or a T cell subset sorted from them (not recorded which). In DNA, the CDR3 is TGTGCCAGCAGTCCCGGGAACGGGTACGGGGAGCTGTTTTTT. Translated, it gives CASSPGNGYGELFF.